Detailed here is one TCR beta chain. Antigen: not known. The data are from a study of CD4 T cells in relation to SARS-CoV-2 and coronaviruses. Before the COVID-19 pandemic, during about 2010-2018, CD4+ T cells were taken from unexposed donors. Isolation of CD4+ T cells took place after approximately 11 days in culture. Clones were read by immunoSEQ multiplex PCR, and TCRdb kept only the in-frame ones, dropping some. This sample has 23,000 or so clones; less than 80% occur once, and the top ten carry just over 20%. The TCR was taken from a human donor in good health. The specimen was CD4+ T cells from PBMCs, cultured in vitro.

CDR3 bases: TGCGCCAGCAGCCAAGACAGGGGGACGGGCTATGGCTACACCTTC. This sequence encodes CASSQDRGTGYGYTF. This chain links TRBV4-3 with TRBJ1-2, with TRBD1 matching over 7 bases. The CDR3 sequence is 15 residues long. V trimming: 0 bases; J trimming: 4 bases; junction bases outside the gene matches: 5. Germline V gene sequence: CDR1 LGHNA, CDR2 YSLEER.